What follows are 21 T cell receptor beta chains derived from one specimen sequenced in a study of early T cells in non-severe SARS-CoV-2 infection. Each CDR3 protein gets one entry after TCRdb re-called the 5' RACE reads with MiXCR. The sample holds about 67,000 distinct CDR3 sequences, approximately 10% seen once. The source material was whole blood. The receptors were gathered from an adult who was a healthcare worker with PCR-confirmed SARS-CoV-2 infection or an uninfected control (not recorded which).

About this clonotype: This may be a read error: a much more frequent sequence differs by one nucleotide. The chain combines TRBV29-1 with TRBJ2-3; the D is unclear. The CDR3 runs 11 residues. The V and J ends lost 3 bases and 3 bases respectively, with 4 bases between them. Germline values: CDR1 SQVTM, CDR2 ANQGSEA. The CDR3 DNA is TGCAGCGTTGACGAGACAGATACGCAGTATTTT. Translated, it gives CSVDETDTQYF.

This clonotype has only a few counts. This chain connects TRBV20-1 to TRBJ1-2; 7 positions agree with TRBD1. CDR3 size: 13 residues. CDR1 DFQATT and CDR2 SNEGSKA come from the germline V gene (reference sequence). Trimming cost V 3 bases and J 4 bases; bases outside gene matches: 5. The DNA of the CDR3 is TGCAGTGCTAGCGGAGGGGGCTTCTATGGCTACACCTTC. Translating gives CSASGGGFYGYTF.

This clonotype was detected only a few times. The V gene is TRBV7-9, the J gene TRBJ2-7; TRBD2 agrees at 7 bases. Germline assignment: CDR1 SEHNR and CDR2 FQNEAQ (reference sequence). The CDR3 contains 13 residues. The junction had 10 bases not matched to a gene; V was cut back by 7 bases and J by 7 bases. The CDR3 DNA is TGTGCCAGCACCTCGTCGGGGGGTGTAGAGCAGTACTTC. Its protein product is CASTSSGGVEQYF.

J is TRBJ2-1 and V is TRBV21-1. TRBV21-1 is noted as a pseudogene. The CDR3 is made up of 13 amino acids. The CDR3 region is CASSKAERSEQFF. Here the CDR3 DNA reads TGTGCCAGCAGCAAAGCTGAGCGCAGTGAGCAGTTCTTC.

This clonotype was seen a handful of times. This chain uses TRBV5-1 with TRBJ2-3; 8 nucleotides align to TRBD1. Germline CDR1 and CDR2: SGHRS and YFSETQ. CDR3 length: 15 amino acids. V lost 4 bases to trimming and J lost 3 bases; unmatched junction nucleotides: 7. The CDR3 is CASSTDRVRTDTQYF. In nucleotides, the CDR3 is TGCGCCAGCAGCACGGACAGGGTACGGACAGATACGCAGTATTTT.

The chain recombines TRBV12-3 or TRBV12-4 with TRBJ2-1; D possibly matches TRBD1 or TRBD2 (5 bases each). Trimming took off 6 bases at V and 10 bases at J, with 16 bases between the two ends. CDR3 length equals 13 residues. CDR3 in amino acids: CASRRGPVGEQFF. In nucleotides, the CDR3 is TGTGCCAGCAGAAGGGGACCAGTCGGAGAGCAGTTCTTC.

There are many counts of this clonotype. The chain uses TRBV19 and TRBJ1-4, with unresolved D. Looked up from germline, CDR1 is LNHDA and CDR2 is SQIVND (reference sequence). The V and J ends lost 4 bases and 4 bases respectively, with 13 bases between them. The CDR3 extends over 15 amino acids. Here the CDR3 reads CASSTPRRDNEKLFF. The CDR3 nucleotides read TGTGCCAGTAGTACCCCACGGAGGGATAATGAAAAACTGTTTTTT.

The chain employs TRBV7-9 and TRBJ2-7, with unresolved D. Germline values: CDR1 SEHNR, CDR2 FQNEAQ (reference sequence). The CDR3 has 13 amino acids. Between the trimmed V and J ends, which lost 5 bases and 4 bases, there was a span of 12 bases. CDR3 DNA: TGTGCCAGCAGCCCCGCATGGGGTTACGAGCAGTACTTC. Its translation is CASSPAWGYEQYF.

A few counts support this clonotype. The chain joins TRBV9 to TRBJ1-3, with D unclear. This CDR3 has 16 amino acids. The germline V gene encodes CDR1 SGDLS and CDR2 YYNGEE. V lost 4 bases to trimming and J lost 0 bases, with 14 bases between them. The CDR3 DNA is TGTGCCAGCAGCTTCTCAGGAGAGTCCTCTGGAAACACCATATATTTT. Amino acids: CASSFSGESSGNTIYF.

This clonotype was observed many times. The chain employs TRBV29-1 and TRBJ2-2; 13 bases are a match to TRBD2. The CDR3 extends over 15 amino acids. Germline CDR1 reads SQVTM; CDR2 reads ANQGSEA. V lost 6 bases, J lost 0 bases, and 1 base stayed unmatched. The CDR3 DNA sequence: TGCAGCGTGGGACTAGCGGGACCGAACACCGGGGAGCTGTTTTTT. Translating it yields CSVGLAGPNTGELFF.

Only a few counts were recorded for this clonotype. The genes are TRBV7-8 and TRBJ2-7; D uncertain. CDR3 length: 17 amino acids. The germline CDR1 and CDR2 sequences are SGHVS and FQNEAQ. V lost 5 bases and J 3 bases, leaving 23 bases between the germline ends. CDR3 coding DNA: TGTGCCAGCAGCCCCCAACTCGCCTCGCCGGTGGTCTACGAGCAGTACTTC. The encoded protein is CASSPQLASPVVYEQYF.

This clonotype has a count of ten or more. The V gene is TRBV2, the J gene TRBJ1-1; 8 bases are shared with TRBD1. The CDR3 has 17 amino acids. Trimming took 3 bases from V and 2 from J; bases not matched to a gene: 11. From germline, CDR1 is SNHLY and CDR2 FYNNEI. The CDR3 DNA is TGTGCCAGCAGTGATGCCACCGGGACAGGAAAAAACACTGAAGCTTTCTTT. It yields the protein CASSDATGTGKNTEAFF.

This clonotype showed up many times. The V call is TRBV5-1, the J call TRBJ1-1; D remains unclear. Germline V gene data show CDR1 as SGHRS and CDR2 as YFSETQ. V was trimmed by 7 bases and J by 8 bases, leaving 12 bases between them. The CDR3 totals 11 residues. The CDR3 nucleotides read TGCGCCAGCGGCGACATTTCGGAAGCTTTCTTT. It codes for CASGDISEAFF.

Many counts were recorded for this clonotype. The rearrangement links TRBV7-9 to TRBJ2-7; D may be TRBD1 (5 bases). Germline V gives CDR1 SEHNR, CDR2 FQNEAQ (reference sequence). The V end was cut by 5 bases, the J end by 2 bases, with 10 bases between. The CDR3 totals 13 residues. The CDR3 DNA reads as TGTGCCAGCAGCAAGACAGCTGCCTACGAGCAGTACTTC. Translated: CASSKTAAYEQYF.

This clonotype was detected many times. The rearrangement links TRBV6-2 or TRBV6-3 to TRBJ1-5; D gene uncertain. This CDR3 is built from 13 residues. The germline V gene has CDR1 MNHEY and CDR2 SVGEGT. V lost 5 bases and J 8 bases, leaving 13 bases between the germline ends. CDR3 nucleotides: TGTGCCAGCAGTGAGGAGGAACCAAAGCCCCAGCATTTT. Residues: CASSEEEPKPQHF.

The V gene is TRBV10-3, the J gene TRBJ2-5; TRBD2 is a possible D gene (6 bases). CDR3 length: 13 residues. Germline V gene lookup returns CDR1 ENHRY and CDR2 SYGVKD. V lost 6 bases and J lost 0, with 8 bases in between. CDR3 coding DNA: TGTGCCATCAGCCAGCGGGACCAAGAGACCCAGTACTTC. Its protein product is CAISQRDQETQYF.

This clonotype was seen at least ten times. V gene TRBV5-1 combines with J gene TRBJ1-1, with D possibly matching TRBD1 (5 bases). The CDR3 is made up of 14 amino acids. From germline, CDR1 is SGHRS and CDR2 YFSETQ. Trimming shortened V by 4 bases and J by 1 base, and 11 bases separated the two germline ends. The CDR3 DNA is TGCGCCAGCAGCCCCGGGACGGCGAACACTGAAGCTTTCTTT. This translates into CASSPGTANTEAFF.

This chain links TRBV10-3 with TRBJ2-5; D is possibly TRBD1 (5 bases). Germline V gene lookup returns CDR1 ENHRY and CDR2 SYGVKD. Trimming left V 2 bases short and J 0 bases short, with 13 bases between. CDR3 length equals 16 residues. Here the CDR3 reads CAISEVQALYQETQYF. The CDR3 DNA follows: TGTGCCATCAGTGAGGTACAGGCCCTGTACCAAGAGACCCAGTACTTC.

This clonotype was observed at least ten times. The chain carries TRBV29-1 and TRBJ2-7, with 9 bases fitting TRBD2. The CDR3 length is 14 residues. Germline CDR1 reads SQVTM; CDR2 reads ANQGSEA. V shed 6 bases, J shed 2 bases, and the junction held 8 bases outside the gene matches. The CDR3 loop reads CSVVLAGQPYEQYF. The CDR3 nucleotides are TGCAGCGTGGTGCTAGCGGGACAACCCTACGAGCAGTACTTC.

This clonotype was seen many times. This sequence joins TRBV19 and TRBJ2-1, with D tentatively TRBD1 (7 bases). The CDR3 runs 17 residues. Germline V gene lookup returns CDR1 LNHDA and CDR2 SQIVND (reference sequence). V dropped 4 bases and J dropped 9 bases, with 25 bases sitting between them. The CDR3 protein is CASSKSSQGGSGGEQFF. The CDR3 nucleotides read TGTGCCAGTAGTAAATCCTCCCAGGGGGGCTCAGGGGGTGAGCAGTTCTTC.

This clonotype was recorded many times. The rearrangement uses TRBV29-1 and TRBJ1-1; unclear D gene. The CDR3 consists of 12 residues. The V end lost 3 bases, the J end lost 1 base, and 6 bases lay between the germline ends. From germline, CDR1 is SQVTM and CDR2 ANQGSEA. CDR3 region: CSVEPQNTEAFF. The DNA for the CDR3 is TGCAGCGTTGAGCCCCAGAACACTGAAGCTTTCTTT.